Presented here are 30 T cell receptor beta chains from one specimen sequenced in a study of identical twins. TCRdb ran MiXCR on the 5' RACE reads and lists one entry per CDR3 protein. Of approximately 890,000 distinct CDR3 sequences in the sample, around 12% are singletons; the top ten hold about 1.6%. This same sample was also taken into another study, of yellow fever vaccine responses in identical twins.

The sample comprised PBMCs. Receptor source: a woman under 30 in good health.

This clonotype showed up just a few times. The chain joins TRBV4-2 to TRBJ2-3, with TRBD2 matching 11 bases. Germline trimming cut 0 bases from V and 2 bases from J; bases unmatched to any gene: 13. CDR1 is LGHNA, CDR2 YNFKEQ, per germline. This CDR3 spans 20 amino acids. The CDR3 is CASSQDKRTSGRGYTDTQYF. The CDR3 DNA follows: TGTGCCAGCAGCCAAGATAAGAGAACTAGCGGGAGAGGGTACACAGATACGCAGTATTTT.

This clonotype appeared a few times. The chain employs TRBV5-1 and TRBJ2-1; D is perhaps TRBD1 (6 bases). Per the germline V gene, CDR1 is SGHRS and CDR2 is YFSETQ. This CDR3 has 15 residues. V lost 4 bases to trimming and J lost 2 bases, with 13 bases between them. The CDR3 DNA reads TGCGCCAGCAGCGCCTCGGGACAAACCTACAATGAGCAGTTCTTC. Its protein product is CASSASGQTYNEQFF.

V and J are TRBV12-3 or TRBV12-4 and TRBJ1-5; D is perhaps TRBD1 (5 bases). Trimming stripped 6 bases from V and 4 bases from J, with 16 bases between. This CDR3 has 15 amino acids. CDR3 nucleotide sequence: TGTGCCAGCAGCCCCGACAGTCCATTTAATCAGCCCCAGCATTTT. Protein product: CASSPDSPFNQPQHF.

This clonotype was seen only a few times. The rearrangement joins TRBV7-9 to TRBJ2-3; perhaps TRBD2 as D (6 bases). The CDR3 sequence is 15 residues long. In germline, CDR1 is SEHNR, CDR2 FQNEAQ (reference sequence). Between the trimmed V and J ends, which lost 2 bases and 0 bases, there was a span of 9 bases. The CDR3 region has the DNA TGTGCCAGCAGCTTACCACGGGAGAGCACAGATACGCAGTATTTT. This gives the protein CASSLPRESTDTQYF.

The CDR3 sequence is CSALMTSGMNIQYF. The CDR3 nucleotides read TGCAGCGCCCTGATGACTAGCGGGATGAACATTCAGTACTTC. V and J are TRBV29-1 and TRBJ2-4, with 11 bases identical to TRBD2. V trimming: 7 bases; J trimming: 7 bases; junction bases outside the gene matches: 9. This CDR3 has 14 residues. CDR1 and CDR2 (germline): SQVTM, ANQGSEA.

The chain uses TRBV7-2 and TRBJ2-3; the D is unclear. The CDR3 contains 13 residues. V lost 3 bases and J 2 bases, leaving 6 bases between the germline ends. The germline V gene encodes CDR1 SGHTA and CDR2 FQGNSA. CDR3 in amino acids: CASSFVTTDTQYF. The CDR3 DNA reads TGTGCCAGCAGCTTTGTTACCACAGATACGCAGTATTTT.

This clonotype was observed a handful of times. Written as DNA, the CDR3 is TGTGCCAGCAGTAGCATGGCTCAAAGAGGTGAGCAGTTCTTC. Translating gives CASSSMAQRGEQFF. The chain combines TRBV25-1 with TRBJ2-1; no reliable D call. This CDR3 contains 14 residues. With 5 bases removed from V and 9 bases from J, the gap between germline ends came to 17 bases. The germline V gene has CDR1 MGHDK and CDR2 SYGVNS.

V gene TRBV12-3 or TRBV12-4 combines with J gene TRBJ2-2, with 7 bases aligning to TRBD2. This CDR3 contains 18 residues. J lost 2 bases, V lost 6 bases, and 15 bases had no gene match. The CDR3, as DNA: TGTGCCAGCAGCCGACCGTGGGGGGGGGTTATTAACACCGGGGAGCTGTTTTTT. The encoded protein is CASSRPWGGVINTGELFF.

This chain uses TRBV4-1 with TRBJ1-6; possibly TRBD1 for D (6 bases). The CDR3 extends over 18 amino acids. The ends were cut back, 1 base at V and 7 bases at J, with 20 bases in the middle. From germline, CDR1 is MGHRA and CDR2 YSYEKL. The CDR3 DNA sequence: TGCGCCAGCAGCCAAGTAGGGGGGAAGGGGAGAAAGAATTCACCCCTCCACTTT. Protein sequence: CASSQVGGKGRKNSPLHF.

This clonotype has just a few counts. The chain uses TRBV3-1 and TRBJ2-1, with D possibly called TRBD1 or TRBD2 (6 bases each). CDR1 LGHDT and CDR2 YNNKEL come from the germline V gene (reference sequence). V was shortened by 1 base and J by 4 bases, with 11 bases between the two germline ends. CDR3 length equals 15 residues. CDR3 amino acids: CASSQGGAGYNEQFF. The CDR3 DNA reads as TGTGCCAGCAGCCAAGGGGGGGCGGGTTACAATGAGCAGTTCTTC.

This sequence joins TRBV7-3 and TRBJ2-1, with TRBD2 matching 8 bases. The V segment lost 5 bases and the J segment 8 bases; nucleotides outside the gene matches: 8. Germline values: CDR1 SGHTA, CDR2 FQGTGA. CDR3 length equals 14 residues. For the CDR3, the DNA is TGTGCCAGCAGCCGACAGGCTAGCGGGTATGAGCAGTTCTTC. This gives the protein CASSRQASGYEQFF.

This chain joins TRBV12-5 and TRBJ1-1, with D unresolved. The CDR3 consists of 14 residues. CDR1 LGHNT and CDR2 FRNRAP come from the germline V gene. The ends were cut back, 5 bases at V and 1 base at J, with 11 bases in the middle. The CDR3 sequence is CASGPRTANTEAFF. The DNA for the CDR3 is TGTGCTAGTGGTCCACGGACGGCGAACACTGAAGCTTTCTTT.

J is TRBJ2-1 and V is TRBV12-3 or TRBV12-4, with 16 bases fitting TRBD2. The CDR3 is made up of 16 amino acids. Trimming removed 7 bases from V and 5 bases from J; junction bases left unmatched: 5. The chain's CDR3 is CASTGTSGRGDNEQFF. CDR3 in DNA: TGTGCCAGCACCGGGACTAGCGGGAGGGGCGACAATGAGCAGTTCTTC.

The chain has TRBV20-1 and TRBJ1-4; D possibly corresponds to TRBD1 (6 bases). The CDR3 spans 15 residues. Trimming took off 0 bases at V and 10 bases at J, with 18 bases between the two ends. In germline, CDR1 is DFQATT, CDR2 SNEGSKA (reference sequence). CDR3 DNA sequence: TGCAGTGCTAGAGAACCGGGACACCCCATAGGAAAACTGTTTTTT. Its translation is CSAREPGHPIGKLFF.

DNA for the CDR3: TGCAGTGCTAGAACTAGCGGGGGGTCAGAGACCCAGTACTTC. Translated: CSARTSGGSETQYF. The chain has TRBV20-1 and TRBJ2-5; 12 positions agree with TRBD2. The length of the CDR3 is 14 residues. V lost 2 bases, J lost 4 bases, and 2 bases stayed unmatched. The germline V gene encodes CDR1 DFQATT and CDR2 SNEGSKA (reference sequence).

The rearrangement uses TRBV28 and TRBJ2-7; 7 positions agree with TRBD1. V lost 7 bases, J lost 1 base, and 7 bases stayed unmatched. Germline CDR1 and CDR2: MDHEN and SYDVKM. This CDR3 region has 14 residues. The CDR3 DNA reads as TGTGCCAGCACCGTACAGGGGTGGTCCTACGAGCAGTACTTC. Translating gives CASTVQGWSYEQYF.

There are a few counts of this clonotype. The CDR3: CASSSQGFEQFF. The CDR3 coding sequence is TGTGCCAGCAGCTCACAGGGCTTCGAGCAGTTCTTC. V usage is TRBV11-3 and J usage is TRBJ2-1; perhaps TRBD1 as D (6 bases). Germline CDR1 and CDR2: SGHNT and YENEEA. The V end lost 4 bases, the J end lost 10 bases, and 11 bases lay between the germline ends. The CDR3 is 12 amino acids.

This clonotype was found a few times. V and J are TRBV28 and TRBJ2-7; D gene unclear. Trimming cost V 4 bases and J 4 bases, with 17 bases left between them. Germline CDR1 reads MDHEN; CDR2 reads SYDVKM. The CDR3 sequence is 15 residues long. The CDR3 DNA reads as TGTGCCAGCAGTTCTCCTGGGCGGAGCCTATACGAGCAGTACTTC. Translation: CASSSPGRSLYEQYF.

This clonotype has ten or more counts. This chain links TRBV2 with TRBJ2-4; the D is unclear. CDR1 SNHLY and CDR2 FYNNEI come from the germline V gene. The CDR3 is 15 residues long. V lost 7 bases to trimming and J lost 1 base, with 14 bases between them. In DNA, the CDR3 is TGTGCCAGCAAGGACGCCGACCGGGCCAAAAACATTCAGTACTTC. This codes for CASKDADRAKNIQYF.

V usage is TRBV10-3 and J usage is TRBJ2-1; 7 bases align to TRBD2. This CDR3 has 16 residues. V lost 2 bases to trimming and J lost 8 bases; unmatched junction nucleotides: 12. Germline CDR1 ENHRY, CDR2 SYGVKD. The CDR3: CAISEKGGSAGDEQFF. In DNA, the CDR3 is TGTGCCATCAGTGAGAAAGGCGGGAGTGCGGGCGATGAGCAGTTCTTC.

J is TRBJ2-1 and V is TRBV4-2, with 10 bases that match TRBD2. With V trimmed by 4 bases and J by 8 bases, 20 bases remained unmatched. Germline V lookup: CDR1 LGHNA, CDR2 YNFKEQ. The CDR3 contains 19 residues. DNA for the CDR3: TGTGCCAGCAGCCCGGACGAACCTAGCGGGAGTTTCCCCTTCTATGAGCAGTTCTTC. Translated: CASSPDEPSGSFPFYEQFF.

A word on this clonotype: It may be a read error: a sequence one base away is much more abundant. V and J are TRBV7-8 and TRBJ2-5, with D possibly TRBD1 on 5 matching bases. Germline V gene sequence: CDR1 SGHVS, CDR2 FQNEAQ. This CDR3 spans 14 amino acids. Trimming cost V 2 bases and J 1 base, with 8 bases left between them. The chain's CDR3 is CASSLWGSQETQYF. The CDR3, as DNA: TGTGCCAGCAGCTTATGGGGCAGCCAAGAGACCCAGTACTTC.

This clonotype showed up just a few times. This chain uses TRBV2 with TRBJ2-3; D is unresolved. In germline, CDR1 is SNHLY, CDR2 FYNNEI. The CDR3 is 12 amino acids. Trimming removed 7 bases from V and 2 bases from J, with 7 bases in between. CDR3 nucleotides: TGTGCCAGCAATGAGGACACAGATACGCAGTATTTT. This sequence encodes CASNEDTDTQYF.

The J gene is TRBJ2-1, the V gene TRBV7-6; TRBD2 matches at 9 bases. The V gene's germline CDR1 is SGHVS and CDR2 FNYEAQ. V lost 2 bases and J lost 0; bases outside the gene matches: 2. The CDR3 covers 16 residues. CDR3 residues: CASSLFSGGSYNEQFF. The CDR3 nucleotides read TGTGCCAGCAGCTTATTTAGCGGGGGCTCCTACAATGAGCAGTTCTTC. Full variable domain (rest looked up from reference TRBV7-6 and TRBJ2-1): GAGVSQSPRYKVTKRGQDVALRCDPISGHVSLYWYRQALGQGPEFLTYFNYEAQQDKSGLPNDRFSAERPEGSISTLTIQRTEQRDSAMYRCASSLFSGGSYNEQFFGPGTRLTVL.

This clonotype was counted only a few times. The chain recombines TRBV4-1 with TRBJ2-2; D is unresolved. Germline V lookup: CDR1 MGHRA, CDR2 YSYEKL. The CDR3 covers 15 residues. V lost 6 bases to trimming and J lost 2 bases, with 13 bases between them. CDR3 region: CASSPSAPNTGELFF. The CDR3 DNA is TGCGCCAGCAGTCCATCGGCACCTAACACCGGGGAGCTGTTTTTT.

This clonotype was detected a few times. This chain links TRBV12-3 or TRBV12-4 with TRBJ1-1; D not resolved. The ends were cut back, 7 bases at V and 4 bases at J, with 10 bases in the middle. The CDR3 length is 12 residues. In nucleotides, the CDR3 is TGTGCCAGCACTCAGGAGGTCACTGAAGCTTTCTTT. Protein: CASTQEVTEAFF.

This clonotype occurred a few times. J is TRBJ2-2 and V is TRBV27, with D possibly being TRBD1 or TRBD2 (5 bases each). The CDR3 extends over 18 amino acids. CDR1 and CDR2 from the germline V gene are MNHEY and SMNVEV (reference sequence). Trimming shortened V by 6 bases and J by 5 bases, and 25 bases separated the two germline ends. The DNA for the CDR3 is TGTGCCAGCAGCACCGGGGCCGGGCGCCAAAGAGTAACCGGGGAGCTGTTTTTT. This translates into CASSTGAGRQRVTGELFF.

This clonotype has ten or more counts. The CDR3 coding sequence is TGCGCCAGCAGCCTAACAGCAGGGGCCAATCAGCCCCAGCATTTT. Translated: CASSLTAGANQPQHF. V gene TRBV5-1 combines with J gene TRBJ1-5; D perhaps matches TRBD1 (6 bases). The V end lost 4 bases, the J end lost 3 bases, and 14 bases lay between the germline ends. The CDR3 is 15 residues long. Germline V gene sequence: CDR1 SGHRS, CDR2 YFSETQ.

This clonotype was counted a few times. The CDR3 DNA follows: TGCAGTGCTTATAGCGGGGGCTTTTACAGAGGCACAGATACGCAGTATTTT. It specifies CSAYSGGFYRGTDTQYF. V usage is TRBV20-1 and J usage is TRBJ2-3; 9 bases match TRBD2. Germline V gene lookup returns CDR1 DFQATT and CDR2 SNEGSKA (reference sequence). Trimming cost V 5 bases and J 1 base; bases outside gene matches: 13. This CDR3 is built from 17 residues.

The chain uses TRBV20-1 and TRBJ1-1, with TRBD1 identical over 7 bases. V was pared by 6 bases and J by 1 base, with 8 bases of the junction left unmatched. The V gene's germline CDR1 is DFQATT and CDR2 SNEGSKA (reference sequence). The CDR3 length is 14 residues. CDR3 in DNA: TGCAGTGCAAAAACCGGGACAGCGAACACTGAAGCTTTCTTT. The encoded protein is CSAKTGTANTEAFF.